The rows below give T cell receptor beta chains drawn from one sample of a study of blood T cell repertoires in COVID-19. The protocol was immunoSEQ multiplex PCR, while the TCRdb copy is restricted to in-frame clones and leaves out a portion. The top ten hold under 2% of the sample, which has 400,000 or so clones, approximately 90% seen once. Sequencing was performed on peripheral blood. The receptors stem from a woman aged 40 to 49 with COVID-19, enrolled during active disease. Both conserved end residues are part of each CDR3. The order of the fields is V gene, D gene, clone size, J gene, CDR3 protein, CDR3 DNA. The D gene is left open where the match is weak. Part of the rows lack a size; the others show once, few, many or a class for expanded clones.

V: TRBV6-2/TRBV6-3; D: .; size: .; J: TRBJ2-1; CDR3: CASSYLQGLYNEQFF; DNA: TGTGCCAGCAGTTACCTACAGGGCCTCTACAATGAGCAGTTCTTC
V: TRBV27; D: .; size: .; J: TRBJ1-4; CDR3: CASSLSWGGAEKLFF; DNA: TGTGCCAGCAGTTTATCTTGGGGCGGGGCAGAAAAACTGTTTTTT
V: TRBV10-3; D: TRBD1; size: .; J: TRBJ2-3; CDR3: CAISDATGQGGTDTQYF; DNA: TGTGCCATCAGTGATGCTACGGGACAGGGTGGCACAGATACGCAGTATTTT
V: TRBV6-1; D: .; size: once; J: TRBJ1-5; CDR3: CASSEGWRWGRNQPQHF; DNA: TGTGCCAGCAGTGAAGGGTGGCGGTGGGGGAGGAATCAGCCCCAGCATTTT
V: TRBV9; D: .; size: .; J: TRBJ2-2; CDR3: CASSVGTGPTGELFF; DNA: TGTGCCAGCAGCGTAGGAACAGGGCCCACCGGGGAGCTGTTTTTT
V: TRBV7-8; D: .; size: .; J: TRBJ1-6; CDR3: CASSLPRERSPLHF; DNA: TGTGCCAGCAGCTTACCCAGGGAACGTTCACCCCTCCACTTT
V: TRBV29-1; D: .; size: .; J: TRBJ1-1; CDR3: CSVPLPGSTEAFF; DNA: TGCAGCGTTCCACTTCCAGGCAGCACTGAAGCTTTCTTT
V: TRBV9; D: .; size: .; J: TRBJ1-4; CDR3: CASSDSTNEKLFF; DNA: TGTGCCAGCAGCGACAGTACTAATGAAAAACTGTTTTTT
V: TRBV28; D: .; size: .; J: TRBJ1-1; CDR3: CASSLSGWSGTEAFF; DNA: TGTGCCAGCAGTTTGAGTGGATGGTCGGGAACTGAAGCTTTCTTT
V: TRBV5-1; D: .; size: .; J: TRBJ1-2; CDR3: CASSSTAANYGYTF; DNA: TGCGCCAGCAGCTCTACAGCGGCTAACTATGGCTACACCTTC
V: TRBV5-6; D: .; size: .; J: TRBJ1-5; CDR3: CASSEDRNQPQHF; DNA: TGTGCCAGCAGCGAAGACAGAAATCAGCCCCAGCATTTT
V: TRBV5-1; D: TRBD2; size: .; J: TRBJ2-1; CDR3: CASSGPRGDPYNEQFF; DNA: TGCGCCAGCAGCGGACCCCGGGGGGACCCCTACAATGAGCAGTTCTTC
V: TRBV10-3; D: TRBD1; size: .; J: TRBJ1-2; CDR3: CAISESDRGSTNYGYTF; DNA: TGTGCCATCAGTGAGTCGGACAGGGGGTCGACTAACTATGGCTACACCTTC
V: TRBV2; D: TRBD2; size: .; J: TRBJ2-7; CDR3: CASSFEGTSRGYEQYF; DNA: TGTGCCAGCAGCTTCGAAGGGACTAGCCGGGGATACGAGCAGTACTTC
V: TRBV15; D: TRBD1; size: few; J: TRBJ1-1; CDR3: CATSRAADRATEAFF; DNA: TGTGCCACCAGCAGAGCTGCAGACAGGGCCACTGAAGCTTTCTTT
V: TRBV6-6; D: TRBD1; size: .; J: TRBJ1-2; CDR3: CASSWTGSGYTF; DNA: TGTGCCAGCAGTTGGACAGGGTCTGGCTACACCTTC
V: TRBV5-1; D: TRBD1; size: once; J: TRBJ1-4; CDR3: CASSPDRGARTNEKLFF; DNA: TGCGCCAGCAGCCCGGACAGGGGTGCGCGGACTAATGAAAAACTGTTTTTT
V: TRBV28; D: .; size: few; J: TRBJ2-7; CDR3: CASTSDRFSYEQYF; DNA: TGTGCCAGCACTTCGGACAGATTCTCCTACGAGCAGTACTTC
V: TRBV28; D: .; size: .; J: TRBJ2-2; CDR3: CAIARSGANTGELFF; DNA: TGTGCCATCGCCCGGAGCGGAGCGAACACCGGGGAGCTGTTTTTT
V: TRBV2; D: .; size: many; J: TRBJ2-1; CDR3: CASSEGRPNDNEQFF; DNA: TGTGCCAGCAGTGAAGGGCGGCCAAATGACAATGAGCAGTTCTTC
V: TRBV3-1/TRBV3-2; D: TRBD1; size: .; J: TRBJ2-5; CDR3: CASSPTRAGGPLGETQYF; DNA: TGTGCCAGCAGCCCAACCCGGGCAGGGGGACCCCTTGGTGAGACCCAGTACTTC
V: TRBV4-3; D: TRBD2; size: .; J: TRBJ2-5; CDR3: CASSQGAGGPGETQYF; DNA: TGCGCCAGCAGCCAAGGAGCGGGAGGGCCCGGGGAGACCCAGTACTTC
V: TRBV5-1; D: TRBD2; size: .; J: TRBJ2-3; CDR3: CASSRGGRDTQYF; DNA: TGCGCCAGCAGCCGGGGGGGCAGAGATACGCAGTATTTT
V: TRBV11-2; D: TRBD1; size: .; J: TRBJ1-1; CDR3: CASSSGPTGLDTEAFF; DNA: TGTGCCAGCAGCTCAGGCCCGACAGGGTTGGACACTGAAGCTTTCTTT
V: TRBV27; D: TRBD1; size: .; J: TRBJ1-2; CDR3: CASSLRDRDGYTF; DNA: TGTGCCAGCAGTCTGCGGGACAGAGATGGCTACACCTTC